Listed below are T cell receptor beta chains from one sample, sequenced in a study of shared T cell receptors in the human thymus. The assay was immunoSEQ multiplex PCR, and TCRdb's table has in-frame clones only and misses some. The sample contains 630,000 or so clones, approximately 87% of which appear only once. This same sample was also part of a study on human thymus T cells.

The sequencing input was thymocytes. All receptors derive from a boy less than two years old with a congenital heart defect. The CDR3 runs from the conserved cysteine through the conserved F or W. A D gene is named only where the DNA matches it firmly. Size values are once, few and many counts, or a class for expanded clones, and some rows have none.

>-|TRBJ2-3|TRBV4-1|TRBD2
TGCGCCAGCAGCCAAGAGAGCGGGGGAAGCTCAGATACGCAGTATTTT
CASSQESGGSSDTQYF
>-|TRBJ2-4|TRBV6-6|-
TGTGCCAGCAGCCACAGGTCCGTAGCCAAAAACATTCAGTACTTC
CASSHRSVAKNIQYF
>-|TRBJ1-2|TRBV15|TRBD1
TGTGCCACCAGCCATAAACCACCGGGACAGCTATATGGCTACACCTTC
CATSHKPPGQLYGYTF
>-|TRBJ2-3|TRBV5-1|TRBD2
TGCGCCAGCAGCTTCACTAGCGGGAGGGGAGATACGCAGTATTTT
CASSFTSGRGDTQYF
>-|TRBJ2-2|TRBV11-3|-
TGTGCCAGCAGCCCCCCCCATGACACCGGGGAGCTGTTTTTT
CASSPPHDTGELFF
>-|TRBJ1-2|TRBV4-3|-
TGCGCCAGCAGCCCACTGGCAGGGGAAGGCTATGGCTACACCTTC
CASSPLAGEGYGYTF
>-|TRBJ2-2|TRBV5-1|TRBD1
TGCGCCAGCAGCTCCTACCGGGACAGGGGCGTCACCGGGGAGCTGTTTTTT
CASSSYRDRGVTGELFF
>-|TRBJ2-7|TRBV20-1|TRBD1
TGCAGTGCCCAGGGGGTAGGGCAGTACTTC
CSAQGVGQYF
>-|TRBJ2-1|TRBV27|-
TGTGCCAGCAGTTTCGGGGAATTCTACAATGAGCAGTTCTTC
CASSFGEFYNEQFF
>-|TRBJ2-3|TRBV7-2|TRBD2
TGTGCCAGCAGCGGCACTAGCGGGAGAGGAGGGACAGATACGCAGTATTTT
CASSGTSGRGGTDTQYF
>-|TRBJ2-1|TRBV4-3|TRBD2
TGCGCCAGCAGCCAAGATTTAGGGCAACTAGCGGACTACAATGAGCAGTTCTTC
CASSQDLGQLADYNEQFF
>few|TRBJ1-4|TRBV4-1|-
TGCGCCAGCAGCCAAGATTTCAGGGCCGATAATGAAAAACTGTTTTTT
CASSQDFRADNEKLFF
>-|TRBJ1-5|TRBV6-1|-
TGTGCCTCCCTGGGAGGCAGGAGCAATCAGCCCCAGCATTTT
CASLGGRSNQPQHF
>-|TRBJ2-7|TRBV4-3|-
TGCGCCAGCAGCCAAAGGGGGCTAGTTCAAGCGGGAGTCTACGAGCAGTACTTC
CASSQRGLVQAGVYEQYF
>-|TRBJ1-1|TRBV11-3|-
TGTGCCAGCAGCTTATCAGAGGGTGAAGCTTTCTTT
CASSLSEGEAFF
>-|TRBJ1-6|TRBV30|TRBD1
TGTGCCTGGAAGAACAGGGGGCGGAATTCACCCCTCCACTTT
CAWKNRGRNSPLHF
>-|TRBJ1-4|TRBV7-2|-
TGTGCCAGCAGCTTACGCCCCCCTGGGGCGACTAATGAAAAACTGTTTTTT
CASSLRPPGATNEKLFF
>-|TRBJ2-7|TRBV4-3|TRBD2
TGCGCCAGCAGCCAAGATTCGTCTAGCGGGGGCCTAAGCTCCTACGAGCAGTACTTC
CASSQDSSSGGLSSYEQYF
>-|TRBJ2-7|TRBV10-1|TRBD2
TGCGCCAGCAGTGCCGTTACTAGCGGGGACCCCACCTCCTACGAGCAGTACTTC
CASSAVTSGDPTSYEQYF
>-|TRBJ2-1|TRBV15|-
TGTGCCACCAGCAGACCCACGAACCTAAGCGCCGAGGAGCAGTTCTTC
CATSRPTNLSAEEQFF
>few|TRBJ2-5|TRBV7-9|TRBD1
TGTGCCAGCAGCCGGGACAGGGTGCAACAAGAGACCCAGTACTTC
CASSRDRVQQETQYF
>-|TRBJ2-3|TRBV4-2|TRBD1
TGTGCCAGCAGCCATCACAGGGGGCCAGATACGCAGTATTTT
CASSHHRGPDTQYF
>once|TRBJ1-6|TRBV30|-
TGTGCCTGGAGTCCCCCTGGGCCCCCGCATAATTCACCCCTCCACTTT
CAWSPPGPPHNSPLHF
>-|TRBJ2-7|TRBV7-6|-
TGTGCCAGCAGCTTAGTAGTAGGTTCGGGCGAGCAGTACTTC
CASSLVVGSGEQYF
>-|TRBJ2-4|TRBV28|-
TGTGCCAGCTTCACTAGTGGCATTCTAGCCAAAAACATTCAGTACTTC
CASFTSGILAKNIQYF
>-|TRBJ1-5|TRBV7-2|-
TGTGCCAGCAGCTTAGTGGGGGCTAATCAGCCCCAGCATTTT
CASSLVGANQPQHF
>-|TRBJ1-1|TRBV15|-
TGTGCCACCAGCGGTCGAGGACAGAGGCCTGAAGCTTTCTTT
CATSGRGQRPEAFF
>-|TRBJ1-4|TRBV5-6|-
TGTGCCAGCAGCCTGACACCGGGGTATGAAAAACTGTTTTTT
CASSLTPGYEKLFF
>-|TRBJ1-6|TRBV27|-
TGTGCCAGCAGTTTAGTCTCGCGACAGGAACTTAATTCACCCCTCCACTTT
CASSLVSRQELNSPLHF
>-|TRBJ2-5|TRBV12-5|TRBD2
TGTGCTAGTGGTATCTACCATCCGGGTAGCGGGAGGTTCCAAGAGACCCAGTACTTC
CASGIYHPGSGRFQETQYF
>-|TRBJ2-7|TRBV11-2|TRBD1
TGTGCCAGCAGCTCAGAAGACAGGGGATTCTACGAGCAGTACTTC
CASSSEDRGFYEQYF
>once|TRBJ1-1|TRBV30|-
TGTGCCTGGAGTGTAGGGGTTGGAAACACTGAAGCTTTCTTT
CAWSVGVGNTEAFF
>-|TRBJ1-1|TRBV7-9|-
TGTGCCAGCAGCTCGGAGAGCACTGAAGCTTTCTTT
CASSSESTEAFF
>few|TRBJ2-2|TRBV9|TRBD2
TGTGCCAGCAGCCCCCCGACTAGCTTAAGCACCGGGGAGCTGTTTTTT
CASSPPTSLSTGELFF
>-|TRBJ2-1|TRBV4-3|TRBD2
TGCGCCAGCAGCCATAGTGGGACTAGCGGAAACCCAGCCCACAATGAGCAGTTCTTC
CASSHSGTSGNPAHNEQFF
>-|TRBJ1-6|TRBV6-1|-
TGTGCCAGCAGTGGGCCCACAGGGCATAATTCACCCCTCCACTTT
CASSGPTGHNSPLHF
>-|TRBJ1-1|TRBV4-1|TRBD1
TGCGCCAGCAGCCAAGACTTCGGGACAGGGAACACTGAAGCTTTCTTT
CASSQDFGTGNTEAFF
>-|TRBJ1-1|TRBV7-8|-
TGTGCCAGCAGTAAGGACAGCAACACTGAAGCTTTCTTT
CASSKDSNTEAFF
>-|TRBJ1-6|TRBV6-6|-
TGTGCCAGCAGAAGGGGGGGTTCACCCCTCCACTTT
CASRRGGSPLHF